This entry lists 11 T cell receptor delta chains sequenced from one sample in a study of γδ T cells in repeated Plasmodium falciparum infection. Vgamma9/Vdelta2+ and Vdelta2-negative gammadelta T cells were flow-sorted from PBMC for bulk sequencing. TCRdb re-processed the multiplex PCR reads using CATT. The data hold tens of thousands of delta-chain clones, with approximately 0.96% observed a single time. Specimen: gamma-delta T cells from blood. Every receptor here comes from a pool of human donors (malaria-infected and uninfected, not separated).

In its sample, this clone was seen a few times. The protein in TCRdb stems from a much larger clone and differs at residue 9 from this DNA's translation, likely a read error; here the protein is translated from the DNA. The rearrangement joins TRDV2 to TRDJ1; D call uncertain. The J gene, left out of TCRdb, was set here by checking the DNA against germline. Germline CDR1 GEAIGNYY, CDR2 EKD. Trimming took off 4 bases at V and 0 bases at J, with 26 bases between the two ends. The CDR3 consists of 19 residues. The CDR3 region is CACEALFLRDGRYTDKLIF. The CDR3 nucleotides are TGTGCCTGTGAAGCTCTATTTTTGAGGGACGGGAGGTACACCGATAAACTCATCTTT.

This clone was counted at least ten times. The J gene is TRDJ1, the V gene TRDV1, with 8 bases fitting TRDD3. As TCRdb names no J gene, one was assigned here on the basis of a DNA match to germline. Germline CDR1 and CDR2: TSWWSYY and QGS. This CDR3 comprises 21 residues. Unmatched junction bases numbered 22, after V lost 4 bases and J lost 0 bases. The CDR3 here is CALGVESGGDFKEGYTDKLIF. CDR3 in DNA: TGTGCTCTTGGGGTCGAATCTGGGGGAGACTTTAAGGAAGGGTACACCGATAAACTCATCTTT.

In this sample, this clone turned up a few times. For this DNA, TCRdb reports the protein of a much larger clone, which diverges at residue 9, most likely from a read error; the protein presented here is translated directly from the DNA. The V and J genes are TRDV2 and TRDJ1, with D perhaps matching TRDD2 or TRDD3 (5 bases each). TCRdb carries no J gene annotation; the J gene was assigned here by matching the DNA with germline. This CDR3 contains 19 residues. The V gene lost 0 bases and the J gene lost 0 bases, with 22 bases spanning the gap. Germline loops: CDR1 GEAIGNYY, CDR2 EKD. CDR3 sequence: CACDTGGWRYPSYTDKLIF. The CDR3 DNA follows: TGTGCCTGTGACACCGGGGGCTGGAGATACCCTTCGTACACCGATAAACTCATCTTT.

This clone occurred many times. Other DNA sequences within the sample encode an identical CDR3. The chain joins TRDV1 to TRDJ1; 9 nucleotides match TRDD3. This CDR3 has 18 residues. Per the germline V gene, CDR1 is TSWWSYY and CDR2 is QGS. The ends lost 3 bases at V and 3 bases at J; junction bases unmatched: 14. CDR3 amino acids: CALGDGRGRGIPPDKLIF. The CDR3 region has the DNA TGTGCTCTTGGGGATGGTAGGGGACGGGGGATACCCCCCGATAAACTCATCTTT.

This clone was seen a few times. A read error may explain this, as a much larger clone is one base away. The chain links TRDV1 to TRDJ1; TRDD3 matches at 7 bases. With V trimmed by 2 bases and J by 0 bases, 12 bases remained unmatched. Germline loops: CDR1 TSWWSYY, CDR2 QGS. The CDR3 has 18 amino acids. The CDR3: CALGETPGDYGHTDKLIF. The CDR3 DNA reads as TGTGCTCTTGGGGAAACCCCGGGGGATTACGGGCACACCGATAAACTCATCTTT.

This clone turned up a few times. TCRdb shows a much larger clone's protein in place of this DNA's translation, and the two differ at residue 4, likely through a read error; the protein shown is translated from the DNA. The chain carries TRDV1 and TRDJ1; TRDD3 is a possible D gene (5 bases). Assignment of the J gene here rests on matching the DNA to germline, because TCRdb gives none. The CDR3 sequence is 19 residues long. CDR1 and CDR2 from the germline V gene are TSWWSYY and QGS. The CDR3 loop is CALREPPGVIPQYADKLIF. CDR3 nucleotide sequence: TGTGCTCTTAGGGAGCCGCCGGGGGTTATCCCCCAGTACGCCGATAAACTCATCTTT.

This clone has only a few counts. The TCRdb record carries a much larger clone's protein, which differs from this DNA's translation at residue 14; a read error is the likely cause, and the protein listed here is the DNA translation. The rearrangement uses TRDV2 and TRDJ1; 8 bases map to TRDD3. The V gene end was trimmed by 3 bases and the J gene end by 1 base; junction bases not matched to a gene: 27. Germline V CDR1 and CDR2: GEAIGNYY, EKD. The CDR3 has 22 residues. CDR3 residues: CACDAVNYRGMGDDVRTDKLIF. The CDR3 bases are TGTGCCTGTGACGCCGTAAACTACCGCGGAATGGGGGATGATGTCCGCACCGATAAACTCATCTTT.

Note on this clone: A read error likely explains why the TCRdb protein, taken from a much larger clone, differs from this DNA's translation at residue 13; the protein shown is translated from the DNA. CDR3 loop: CALGELGPYGNGPQADKLIF. CDR3 nucleotide sequence: TGTGCTCTTGGGGAACTAGGGCCCTATGGCAATGGCCCCCAAGCCGATAAACTCATCTTT. V usage is TRDV1 and J usage is TRDJ1, with D unclear. TCRdb is silent on the J gene; assignment here came from matching the DNA to germline. The V gene's germline CDR1 is TSWWSYY and CDR2 QGS. Trimming took off 0 bases at V and 3 bases at J, with 26 bases between the two ends. The CDR3 contains 20 residues.

In regard to this clone: A read error likely explains why the TCRdb protein, taken from a much larger clone, differs from this DNA's translation at residue 25; the protein shown is translated from the DNA. The V gene call reads TRDV1; no J gene was called; the table's D call of TRDD3 was not tested on the DNA. The CDR3 runs to 27 residues. Germline loops: CDR1 TSWWSYY, CDR2 QGS. The CDR3 bases are TGTGCTCTTGGGGAACTGGGACCCTACTTTCCCCCGAAAACCGACTACTGGGGGGATACTAGTTCCGATAAACCCATCTTT. This translates into CALGELGPYFPPKTDYWGDTSSDKPIF.

This clone has just a few counts. For this DNA, TCRdb reports the protein of a much larger clone, which diverges at residue 8, most likely from a read error; the protein presented here is translated directly from the DNA. The V call is TRDV1, the J call TRDJ1; TRDD3 agrees at 9 bases. Assignment of the J gene here rests on matching the DNA to germline, because TCRdb gives none. Per the germline V gene, CDR1 is TSWWSYY and CDR2 is QGS. J lost 0 bases, V lost 1 base, and 33 bases had no gene match. The CDR3 covers 26 residues. The CDR3 region has the DNA TGTGCTCTTGGGGAACGTTCCAGACCTTACCTCTGGGCGGTAAGGGGGGATACCAAATACACCGATAAACTCATCTTT. This codes for CALGERSRPYLWAVRGDTKYTDKLIF.

This clone was observed a handful of times. The mismatch at residue 12 between this DNA's translation and the TCRdb protein of a much larger clone likely reflects a read error; the protein shown is translated from the DNA. The chain couples TRDV2 to TRDJ1; weak D call: TRDD3 (5 bases). TCRdb carries no J gene annotation; the J gene was assigned here by matching the DNA with germline. Per germline, CDR1 GEAIGNYY and CDR2 EKD. The CDR3 length is 16 residues. The CDR3 here is CACDTVGLPYTNKLIF. The CDR3 DNA reads as TGTGCCTGTGACACCGTGGGGCTCCCTTACACCAATAAACTCATCTTT.